The 18 T cell receptor beta chains below were found in one sample sequenced in a study of memory CD8 T cells in hepatitis C reinfection. Specified time point: pre-reinfection, 55 to 20 weeks before reinfection detection. The sorted cells went straight to TCR sequencing with no prior in vitro expansion. Assay: immunoSEQ multiplex PCR; the TCRdb copy retains only in-frame clones and omits some. The sample holds tens of thousands of clones, 89% seen once. Sequencing used naive CD8+ T cells sorted from blood. Receptor source: a man between 18 and 29 years old with hepatitis C virus infection.

The V call is TRBV28, the J call TRBJ2-1; D perhaps matches TRBD1 (6 bases). CDR3 length equals 15 residues. CDR1 MDHEN and CDR2 SYDVKM come from the germline V gene. V was clipped by 1 base and J by 6 bases, with 13 bases between them. The CDR3 is CASSLYAGALNEQFF. The CDR3 nucleotides are TGTGCCAGCAGTTTATATGCAGGGGCCCTCAATGAGCAGTTCTTC.

The chain is built from TRBV19 and TRBJ2-3; TRBD2 matches 12 bases. Germline V CDR1 and CDR2: LNHDA, SQIVND (reference sequence). With V trimmed by 5 bases and J by 0 bases, 3 bases remained unmatched. The CDR3 sequence is 16 residues long. CDR3 region: CASSSGLAGSTDTQYF. The CDR3 DNA reads as TGTGCCAGTAGTTCAGGACTAGCGGGAAGCACAGATACGCAGTATTTT.

The chain has TRBV7-6 and TRBJ1-4; 8 bases map to TRBD1. This CDR3 spans 16 amino acids. V lost 5 bases to trimming and J lost 8 bases; unmatched junction nucleotides: 13. The germline V gene encodes CDR1 SGHVS and CDR2 FNYEAQ. The CDR3 is CASSVLQDRVGEKLFF. As DNA, the CDR3 is TGTGCCAGCAGCGTATTACAGGACAGGGTGGGAGAAAAACTGTTTTTT.

This clone was seen more than once but under ten times. This chain links TRBV7-6 with TRBJ2-7, with a tentative D call TRBD2 (5 bases). V lost 2 bases to trimming and J lost 5 bases, with 7 bases between them. CDR3 size: 12 residues. CDR1 and CDR2 from the germline V gene are SGHVS and FNYEAQ. The CDR3 region is CASSLTGNEQYF. The CDR3 coding sequence is TGTGCCAGCAGCTTAACCGGGAACGAGCAGTACTTC.

V usage is TRBV2 and J usage is TRBJ1-1, with D maybe TRBD1 (5 bases). V dropped 0 bases and J dropped 0 bases, with 14 bases sitting between them. Germline V lookup: CDR1 SNHLY, CDR2 FYNNEI. The CDR3 is 17 residues long. The CDR3, as DNA: TGTGCCAGCAGTGAAGCCGAGGAGGGGCCGGTGAACACTGAAGCTTTCTTT. Its translation: CASSEAEEGPVNTEAFF.

The chain recombines TRBV7-8 with TRBJ2-1; D is uncertain. The V end was cut by 1 base, the J end by 0 bases, with 4 bases between. The CDR3 covers 14 residues. Germline CDR1 and CDR2: SGHVS and FQNEAQ. The CDR3 sequence: CASSLVSSYNEQFF. The CDR3 DNA sequence: TGTGCCAGCAGCTTAGTCAGCTCCTACAATGAGCAGTTCTTC.

The genes are TRBV28 and TRBJ2-1, with TRBD2 identical over 7 bases. Trimming cost V 4 bases and J 3 bases; bases outside gene matches: 9. The germline V gene has CDR1 MDHEN and CDR2 SYDVKM. The CDR3 is 16 amino acids. CDR3 coding DNA: TGTGCCAGCAGTTCTGAAACTAGCGAGAACTACAATGAGCAGTTCTTC. Protein: CASSSETSENYNEQFF.

This chain joins TRBV5-1 and TRBJ2-5; TRBD2 matches 12 bases. CDR1 SGHRS and CDR2 YFSETQ come from the germline V gene. The CDR3 covers 15 residues. The junction had 2 bases not matched to a gene; V was cut back by 0 bases and J by 5 bases. The DNA of the CDR3 is TGCGCCAGCAGCTTGGGACTAGCGGGAGCCGAGACCCAGTACTTC. Its translation is CASSLGLAGAETQYF.

The V gene is TRBV5-8, the J gene TRBJ2-7; D not resolved. This CDR3 is 13 amino acids long. CDR1 and CDR2 from the germline V gene are SGHTS and YDEGEE. V dropped 2 bases and J dropped 0 bases, with 6 bases sitting between them. CDR3 protein: CASSFDISYEQYF. As DNA, the CDR3 is TGTGCCAGCAGCTTCGACATCTCCTACGAGCAGTACTTC.

The J gene is TRBJ2-4, the V gene TRBV30, with no clear D. The CDR3 spans 14 residues. Trimming left V 2 bases short and J 0 bases short, with 8 bases between. CDR1 GTSNPN and CDR2 SVGIG come from the germline V gene (reference sequence). CDR3 DNA: TGTGCCTGGAGTATTCCTGTAGCCAAAAACATTCAGTACTTC. It yields the protein CAWSIPVAKNIQYF.

The chain recombines TRBV6-6 with TRBJ2-7; TRBD1 aligns across 9 bases. Trimming took 7 bases from V and 7 from J; bases not matched to a gene: 11. Per the germline V gene, CDR1 is MNHNY and CDR2 is SVGAGI (reference sequence). There are 14 residues in the CDR3. CDR3 sequence: CASTPGQGQGEQYV. The CDR3 DNA is TGTGCCAGCACCCCAGGACAGGGGCAGGGAGAGCAGTACGTC.

V usage is TRBV7-9 and J usage is TRBJ2-1, with a weak D call TRBD1 (6 bases). Per the germline V gene, CDR1 is SEHNR and CDR2 is FQNEAQ (reference sequence). CDR3 length: 14 amino acids. V lost 6 bases, J lost 8 bases, and 17 bases lay in between. Here the CDR3 reads CASRGVLQGHEQFF. In nucleotides, the CDR3 is TGTGCCAGCAGAGGGGTCCTACAGGGACATGAGCAGTTCTTC.

The V and J genes are TRBV6-1 and TRBJ1-6, with D unclear. The CDR3 totals 17 residues. Trimming stripped 2 bases from V and 0 bases from J, with 11 bases between. Per the germline V gene, CDR1 is MNHNS and CDR2 is SASEGT. CDR3 coding DNA: TGTGCCAGCAGTGAACCGGTTGCCGCCTCCTATAATTCACCCCTCCACTTT. As protein: CASSEPVAASYNSPLHF.

V is TRBV6-5 and J is TRBJ2-3; D gene uncertain. The germline V gene encodes CDR1 MNHEY and CDR2 SVGAGI. The CDR3 contains 11 residues. The germline V and J ends were trimmed by 7 bases and 2 bases, with 4 bases remaining between them. The chain's CDR3 is CASTNTDTQYF. In DNA, the CDR3 is TGTGCCAGCACCAACACAGATACGCAGTATTTT.

This chain joins TRBV7-2 and TRBJ2-3, with a tentative D call TRBD1 (6 bases). CDR1 is SGHTA, CDR2 FQGNSA, per germline. CDR3 length: 15 amino acids. Trimming removed 3 bases at V and 1 base at J, with 11 bases between. CDR3: CASSFGRTGTDTQYF. CDR3 in DNA: TGTGCCAGCAGCTTCGGTAGGACAGGCACAGATACGCAGTATTTT.

The chain couples TRBV6-5 to TRBJ2-7; D perhaps matches TRBD2 (5 bases). Trimming removed 4 bases at V and 5 bases at J, with 6 bases between. This CDR3 is 11 amino acids long. Germline V gene data show CDR1 as MNHEY and CDR2 as SVGAGI. This CDR3 reads CASSSGDEQYF. In DNA, the CDR3 is TGTGCCAGCAGTTCCGGGGACGAGCAGTACTTC.

This clone was counted once. The V call is TRBV4-3, the J call TRBJ1-4; the match to TRBD1 covers 8 bases. Germline loops: CDR1 LGHNA, CDR2 YSLEER. This CDR3 has 18 amino acids. The ends lost 0 bases at V and 5 bases at J; junction bases unmatched: 11. The CDR3 sequence: CASSQDLPGTGKNEKLFF. For the CDR3, the DNA is TGCGCCAGCAGCCAAGATTTACCGGGGACAGGCAAAAATGAAAAACTGTTTTTT.

The V gene is TRBV19, the J gene TRBJ2-7; 7 positions agree with TRBD1. CDR1 and CDR2 from the germline V gene are LNHDA and SQIVND (reference sequence). The CDR3 covers 13 residues. Losses at the gene ends were 10 bases for V and 6 bases for J; bases not matched to a gene: 12. This CDR3 reads CATEGDRAGEQYF. DNA of the CDR3: TGTGCCACCGAAGGAGACAGGGCGGGCGAGCAGTACTTC. Looking up the rest from reference TRBV19 and TRBJ2-7 gives the full variable domain: DGGITQSPKYLFRKEGQNVTLSCEQNLNHDAMYWYRQDPGQGLRLIYYSQIVNDFQKGDIAEGYSVSREKKESFPLTVTSAQKNPTAFYLCATEGDRAGEQYFGPGTRLTVT.